The sample holds many counts of the clone carrying this T cell receptor beta chain. The authors built TCR beta libraries using iRepertoire HTBI primers and Arm-PCR of CDR3 regions. TCRdb reprocessed the multiplex PCR reads with MiXCR, giving one entry per CDR3 protein. The sample yields over 450,000 distinct CDR3 sequences, about 22% seen once. Trimming removed 0 bases at V and 4 bases at J, with 15 bases between. This CDR3 is 16 amino acids long. CDR1 and CDR2 from the germline V gene are MNHEY and SVGAGI. Time point noted: persistent/refractory GD, antithyroid drugs over 5 years with positive TRAb. Following extraction of RNA from PBMCs, that RNA was used to make the TCR library. This sample is part of a study of regulatory T cells in long-lasting Graves disease.

This sequence joins TRBV6-5 and TRBJ1-1, with D hard to call. The material was peripheral blood mononuclear cells (PBMCs), obtained when the disease was refractory, from a patient treated with antithyroid drugs. The clonotype comes from a female donor with Graves disease. CDR3 sequence reads: CASSYSSRGGGTEAFF. The CDR3 coding sequence is TGTGCCAGCAGTTACTCGAGCAGAGGAGGAGGCACTGAAGCTTTCTTT.